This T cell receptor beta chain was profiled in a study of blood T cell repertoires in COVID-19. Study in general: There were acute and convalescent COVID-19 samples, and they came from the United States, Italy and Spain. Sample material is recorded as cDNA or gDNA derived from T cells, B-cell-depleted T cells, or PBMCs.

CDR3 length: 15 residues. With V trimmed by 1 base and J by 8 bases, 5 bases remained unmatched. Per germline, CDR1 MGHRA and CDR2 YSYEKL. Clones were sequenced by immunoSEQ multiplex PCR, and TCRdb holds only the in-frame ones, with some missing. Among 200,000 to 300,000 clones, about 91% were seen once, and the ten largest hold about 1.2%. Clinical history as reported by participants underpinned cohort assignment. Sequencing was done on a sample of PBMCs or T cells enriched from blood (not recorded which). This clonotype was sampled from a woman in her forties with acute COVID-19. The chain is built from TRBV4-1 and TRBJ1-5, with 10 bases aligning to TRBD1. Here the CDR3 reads CASSQAGTGEEPQHF. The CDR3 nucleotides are TGCGCCAGCAGCCAAGCGGGGACAGGGGAAGAGCCCCAGCATTTT.